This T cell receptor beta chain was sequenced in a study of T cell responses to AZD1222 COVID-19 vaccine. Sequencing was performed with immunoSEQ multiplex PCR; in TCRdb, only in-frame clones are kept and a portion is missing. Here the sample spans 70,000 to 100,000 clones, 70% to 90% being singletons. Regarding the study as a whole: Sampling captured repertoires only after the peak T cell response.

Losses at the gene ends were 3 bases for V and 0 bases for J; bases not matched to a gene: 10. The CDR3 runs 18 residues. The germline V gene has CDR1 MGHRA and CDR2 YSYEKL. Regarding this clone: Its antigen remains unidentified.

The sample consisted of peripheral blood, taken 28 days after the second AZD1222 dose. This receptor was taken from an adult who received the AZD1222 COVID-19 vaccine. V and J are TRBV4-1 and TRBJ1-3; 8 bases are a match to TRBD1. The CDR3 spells CASSQAGQAMISGNTIYF. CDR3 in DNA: TGCGCCAGCAGCCAGGCGGGACAGGCTATGATCTCTGGAAACACCATATATTTT.